This T cell receptor (delta chain) derives from a study of Vδ1+ human thymocytes. After alphabeta T cell depletion, CD3+ Vdelta1+ Vdelta2- thymocytes were sorted. In this sample, this clone turned up a few times. Its antigen is still unknown. At one boundary the junction diverges from the germline segment, which might be a read error. CDR3 size: 15 residues. Germline V CDR1 and CDR2: TSWWSYY, QGS. The template was reverse-transcribed extracted RNA. Multiplex PCR used pooled V-gene forward primers and a constant-region reverse primer to amplify CDR3s. TCRdb re-identified clones in the multiplex PCR reads via CATT. The sample carries about 20,000 delta-chain clones, roughly 8% recorded once. General study results and limits: Despite high sort purity, about a fifth of thymic T cell receptor delta sequences were Vdelta2. Highly polyclonal TRG and TRD repertoires with Gaussian CDR3 length distributions appeared in thymus.

This chain joins TRDV1 and TRDJ1, with 12 bases that match TRDD3. This TCR derives from a child less than two years old who had congenital heart surgery. Sequencing was done on a sample of Vdelta1+ gamma-delta thymocytes from the thymus. Subset reported: FACS-sorted CD3+ TCRalphabeta- TCRVdelta1+ TCRVdelta2- thymocytes. The CDR3 DNA reads TGTGCTCTTGAGGAATACCTGGGGGATACGGATGAACTCATCTTT. Its protein product is CALEEYLGDTDELIF.